These 27 T cell receptor beta chains share one sample of origin, sequenced in a study of blood T cells in healthy people across ages. Alongside a J-beta primer mix, a sample-barcoded 5' primer served in a second PCR lasting 7 to 11 cycles. TCRdb reprocessed the 5' RACE reads via MiXCR and lists one record per CDR3 protein. The repertoire consists of some 800,000 distinct CDR3 sequences, with around 25% occurring once and the leading ten covering more than 3%. These data were also reused for a study on T cells of mothers and their children.

What was sequenced was blood. The receptors derive from a boy aged 10-17 years in good health.

This chain links TRBV7-3 with TRBJ2-3; D is unclear. Germline V gene data show CDR1 as SGHTA and CDR2 as FQGTGA. V shed 2 bases and J shed 5 bases, with 8 bases lying between them. There are 13 residues in the CDR3. The CDR3 protein is CASSLVSRDTQYF. The CDR3 DNA reads as TGTGCCAGCAGCTTAGTCTCGCGAGATACGCAGTATTTT.

This clonotype occurred a few times. This sequence joins TRBV6-2 or TRBV6-3 and TRBJ2-5; D remains unclear. The V gene lost 5 bases and the J gene lost 2 bases, with 24 bases spanning the gap. This CDR3 spans 18 amino acids. Germline V gene data show CDR1 as MNHEY and CDR2 as SVGEGT. The CDR3 loop reads CASSPHLSILTGQETQYF. The CDR3, as DNA: TGTGCCAGCAGTCCACATCTATCGATCCTGACTGGGCAAGAGACCCAGTACTTC.

This clonotype came up a few times. The J gene is TRBJ1-1, the V gene TRBV9, with a tentative D call TRBD1 (5 bases). The germline CDR1 and CDR2 sequences are SGDLS and YYNGEE. The ends were cut back, 4 bases at V and 3 bases at J, with 16 bases in the middle. The CDR3 spans 15 residues. In DNA form, the CDR3 reads TGTGCCAGCAGCCCCAGGCAGGGAGGGTACACTGAAGCTTTCTTT. Translated, it gives CASSPRQGGYTEAFF.

V and J are TRBV12-3 or TRBV12-4 and TRBJ2-5; tentatively, D is TRBD2 (7 bases). Trimming pared 7 bases from V and 8 bases from J, leaving 17 bases between. The CDR3 is 13 amino acids. The CDR3 nucleotides read TGTGCCAGCATGAGGGGGGGCCAAACAACCCAGTACTTC. Its protein product is CASMRGGQTTQYF.

This chain uses TRBV11-2 with TRBJ2-3; 10 nucleotides line up with TRBD1. Germline V gene sequence: CDR1 SGHAT, CDR2 FQNNGV. The trim removed 4 bases at V and 3 bases at J, leaving 4 bases unmatched. The CDR3 runs 15 residues. CDR3 sequence: CASSSGQGRTDTQYF. CDR3 nucleotide sequence: TGTGCCAGCAGCTCGGGACAGGGGAGGACAGATACGCAGTATTTT.

This sequence joins TRBV6-6 and TRBJ1-2; tentatively, D is TRBD1 (6 bases). The CDR3 loop spans 15 amino acids. Germline CDR1 reads MNHNY; CDR2 reads SVGAGI (reference sequence). Trimming cost V 10 bases and J 6 bases, with 24 bases left between them. The chain's CDR3 is CAITPRKGQLDGYTF. CDR3 nucleotide sequence: TGTGCCATCACGCCTCGAAAAGGACAGTTGGATGGCTACACCTTC.

This clonotype was counted between two and nine times. The chain carries TRBV29-1 and TRBJ2-7; tentatively, D is TRBD1 (5 bases). The CDR3 loop spans 13 amino acids. Trimming took off 6 bases at V and 6 bases at J, with 18 bases between the two ends. The germline CDR1 and CDR2 sequences are SQVTM and ANQGSEA. The DNA for the CDR3 is TGCAGCGTCCCCGGGCTAGGGGTGAGCGAGCAGTACTTC. Its translation is CSVPGLGVSEQYF.

This clonotype was counted only a few times. The chain couples TRBV11-2 to TRBJ2-7; D not certain. Looked up from germline, CDR1 is SGHAT and CDR2 is FQNNGV. The CDR3 loop spans 11 amino acids. The V and J ends lost 4 bases and 3 bases respectively, with 4 bases between them. In nucleotides, the CDR3 is TGTGCCAGCAGCTGGAACTACGAGCAGTACTTC. Translating gives CASSWNYEQYF.

The V gene is TRBV6-1, the J gene TRBJ2-7; D is unresolved. The CDR3 runs 15 residues. V lost 8 bases to trimming and J lost 0 bases, with 17 bases between them. The germline gives CDR1 MNHNS, CDR2 SASEGT. In nucleotides, the CDR3 is TGTGCCAGCGTTCCAGGACCTATACCCTCCTACGAGCAGTACTTC. Protein product: CASVPGPIPSYEQYF.

This clonotype came up a few times. V is TRBV4-3 and J is TRBJ1-4; the D is unclear. The CDR3 consists of 15 residues. The ends were cut back, 0 bases at V and 2 bases at J, with 7 bases in the middle. Germline-derived CDR1 and CDR2 are LGHNA and YSLEER. Written as DNA, the CDR3 is TGCGCCAGCAGCCAAGACTCTGGTACTAATGAAAAACTGTTTTTT. It specifies CASSQDSGTNEKLFF.

The chain has TRBV5-8 and TRBJ1-3, with D unclear. V was clipped by 7 bases and J by 2 bases, with 13 bases between them. The CDR3 is 14 residues long. Germline V gene data show CDR1 as SGHTS and CDR2 as YDEGEE. The DNA for the CDR3 is TGTGCCAGCGTAATCACACAGACTGGAAACACCATATATTTT. It translates to CASVITQTGNTIYF.

The J gene is TRBJ2-5, the V gene TRBV11-3; 16 bases map to TRBD2. TRBJ2-1 matches the DNA end more closely, so the J call is doubtful. CDR1 is SGHNT, CDR2 YENEEA, per germline. The CDR3 contains 15 residues. CDR3 bases: TGTGCCAGCAGCTATGGGACTAGCGGGAGGGATGAGCAGTTCTTC. Encoded protein: CASSYGTSGRDEQFF.

This clonotype showed up just a few times. The rearrangement uses TRBV29-1 and TRBJ2-5; D gene ambiguous. The J call is uncertain, as TRBJ2-7 better fits the DNA end. CDR1 SQVTM and CDR2 ANQGSEA come from the germline V gene. The CDR3 is 14 residues long. CDR3 coding DNA: TGCAGCCTCCCGCTCCGGACGGTAAACTACGAGCAGTACTTC. Amino acids: CSLPLRTVNYEQYF.

A word on this clonotype: One end of the junction is discordant with germline, which a read error may explain. This rearrangement joins TRBV15 to TRBJ2-7; TRBD1 matches 8 bases. CDR3 length equals 16 residues. Germline V lookup: CDR1 LNHNV, CDR2 YYDKDF (reference sequence). The DNA for the CDR3 is TGTACCACCAGCAGAGATTTTGCCAGGGGGCACTACGAGCAGTACTTC. Translated, it gives CTTSRDFARGHYEQYF.

This sequence joins TRBV11-2 and TRBJ1-1, with 7 nucleotides matching TRBD1. The CDR3 contains 13 residues. Germline assignment: CDR1 SGHAT and CDR2 FQNNGV. V dropped 7 bases and J dropped 10; count of bases not matched to a gene: 12. CDR3 sequence: CASTNRQGGGAFF. In DNA, the CDR3 is TGTGCCAGCACCAACCGACAGGGTGGAGGAGCTTTCTTT.

This clonotype was observed a handful of times. The chain is built from TRBV20-1 and TRBJ2-5, with D hard to call. The DNA matches TRBJ2-1 better at its end, which makes the J call doubtful. Looked up from germline, CDR1 is DFQATT and CDR2 is SNEGSKA (reference sequence). The length of the CDR3 is 11 residues. The CDR3 loop is CSAPWTNEQFF. CDR3 coding DNA: TGCAGTGCCCCGTGGACCAATGAGCAGTTCTTC.

The chain links TRBV7-2 to TRBJ2-5, with 10 bases lining up with TRBD2. After removal of 1 base from V and 5 bases from J, the junction contained 13 bases not matched to a gene. Germline CDR1 is SGHTA and CDR2 is FQGNSA. This CDR3 contains 18 residues. CDR3 region: CASSLEGGLAALLETQYF. The DNA for the CDR3 is TGTGCCAGCAGCTTAGAGGGTGGACTAGCGGCCCTTTTGGAGACCCAGTACTTC.

V usage is TRBV29-1 and J usage is TRBJ1-1, with 10 bases aligning to TRBD1. Looked up from germline, CDR1 is SQVTM and CDR2 is ANQGSEA. The V gene end was trimmed by 7 bases and the J gene end by 0 bases; junction bases not matched to a gene: 2. This CDR3 spans 13 amino acids. The CDR3 loop is CSGTGGVNTEAFF. The CDR3 DNA reads as TGCAGCGGGACAGGGGGAGTGAACACTGAAGCTTTCTTT.

This clonotype was counted between two and nine times. The rearrangement joins TRBV7-8 to TRBJ2-3; a weak D match, TRBD1 (6 bases). Germline CDR1 SGHVS, CDR2 FQNEAQ. The CDR3 is 17 amino acids. V was trimmed by 5 bases and J by 4 bases, leaving 22 bases between them. CDR3 residues: CASSHLRSGQAADTQYF. The CDR3 coding sequence is TGTGCCAGCAGCCATCTCCGGTCGGGACAAGCGGCAGATACGCAGTATTTT.

V and J are TRBV4-1 and TRBJ2-5, with D perhaps matching TRBD2 (6 bases). The better agreement between TRBJ2-1 and the DNA end casts doubt on the J call. This CDR3 is built from 14 residues. Germline lookup yields CDR1 MGHRA and CDR2 YSYEKL. The CDR3 loop reads CASSQSQGLNEQFF. The CDR3 DNA reads TGCGCCAGCAGCCAAAGTCAGGGACTCAATGAGCAGTTCTTC.

This clonotype was seen a few times. The gene calls are TRBV7-9 and TRBJ2-6, with D maybe TRBD2 (6 bases). The ends were cut back, 5 bases at V and 2 bases at J, with 13 bases in the middle. Germline assignment: CDR1 SEHNR and CDR2 FQNEAQ (reference sequence). The CDR3 is 16 amino acids. The CDR3 reads CASSEGRSPGANVLTF. DNA of the CDR3: TGTGCCAGCAGCGAGGGGAGGAGCCCTGGGGCCAACGTCCTGACTTTC.

The chain carries TRBV12-3 or TRBV12-4 and TRBJ1-2; TRBD1 might be the D (5 bases). The CDR3 is 12 residues long. Trimming removed 5 bases at V and 13 bases at J, with 17 bases between. The CDR3 sequence: CASSPGSWSSTF. CDR3 DNA sequence: TGTGCCAGCAGTCCAGGGAGTTGGTCCTCCACCTTC.

This clonotype occurred a few times. The V call is TRBV24-1, the J call TRBJ2-2, with 13 nucleotides matching TRBD2. This CDR3 has 14 amino acids. Germline CDR1 is KGHDR and CDR2 is SFDVKD. Germline trimming cut 7 bases from V and 6 bases from J; bases unmatched to any gene: 1. The CDR3 region is CATRGLAGAGELFF. The CDR3 DNA sequence: TGTGCCACCAGAGGACTAGCGGGAGCCGGGGAGCTGTTTTTT.

This chain joins TRBV29-1 and TRBJ2-5, with 8 bases aligning to TRBD2. Looked up from germline, CDR1 is SQVTM and CDR2 is ANQGSEA. V shed 1 base, J shed 0 bases, and the junction held 4 bases outside the gene matches. CDR3 length: 15 amino acids. The CDR3 loop reads CSVEVPSGYQETQYF. The CDR3, as DNA: TGCAGCGTTGAAGTGCCTAGCGGGTACCAAGAGACCCAGTACTTC.

The chain carries TRBV19 and TRBJ2-1, with 11 positions matching TRBD2. V dropped 2 bases and J dropped 8; count of bases not matched to a gene: 5. Germline V lookup: CDR1 LNHDA, CDR2 SQIVND (reference sequence). This CDR3 is built from 15 residues. The CDR3 loop reads CASSILAGGYDEQFF. CDR3 nucleotides: TGTGCCAGTAGTATACTAGCGGGAGGTTATGATGAGCAGTTCTTC.

This rearrangement joins TRBV19 to TRBJ2-1; D is possibly TRBD2 (6 bases). V was trimmed by 4 bases and J by 8 bases, leaving 12 bases between them. This CDR3 spans 13 amino acids. Germline values: CDR1 LNHDA, CDR2 SQIVND (reference sequence). In DNA, the CDR3 is TGTGCCAGTAGTACCCCGGGGGTAGATGAGCAGTTCTTC. Translation gives CASSTPGVDEQFF.

This clonotype was detected a few times. J is TRBJ2-3 and V is TRBV20-1, with 10 bases lining up with TRBD2. This CDR3 has 15 residues. J was trimmed by 5 bases and V by 6 bases; bases with no gene match: 11. The germline V gene encodes CDR1 DFQATT and CDR2 SNEGSKA (reference sequence). The CDR3 region is CSARSSGGVVDTQYF. As DNA, the CDR3 is TGCAGTGCAAGATCCAGCGGGGGGGTTGTAGATACGCAGTATTTT.